The clone carrying this T cell receptor beta chain was seen ten or more times. The CDR3 is 13 amino acids. V was shortened by 5 bases and J by 11 bases, with 16 bases between the two germline ends. The data were obtained in a study of molecular identifiers for immune sequencing clone quantification. The overall study: Replicate RNA came from 20,000 or 100,000 naive CD8 cells and was split five ways, and four parts were sequenced.

When naive CD8 T cells were sorted, they were gated as CD8+CD4-CCR7+CD45RA+. Previously described methods and listed TCR primers were employed for the bulk TCR libraries. TCRdb used MiXCR to reprocess the PCR reads, holding one entry per CDR3 protein. The sample lists about 640,000 distinct CDR3 sequences, about 20% occurring once. Sequences were obtained from naive CD8+ T cells from blood, with Jurkat cell RNA spiked in. Subset indicated: FACS-sorted CD8+CD4-CCR7+CD45RA+ naive T cells. The clonotype comes from a human donor in good health. Some libraries in this study had Jurkat cell RNA spiked in. The gene calls are TRBV12-3 or TRBV12-4 and TRBJ1-5; D is unresolved. In nucleotides, the CDR3 is TGTGCCAGCAGTACCTCCAGCGGATGGGCCCAGCATTTT. It encodes CASSTSSGWAQHF.